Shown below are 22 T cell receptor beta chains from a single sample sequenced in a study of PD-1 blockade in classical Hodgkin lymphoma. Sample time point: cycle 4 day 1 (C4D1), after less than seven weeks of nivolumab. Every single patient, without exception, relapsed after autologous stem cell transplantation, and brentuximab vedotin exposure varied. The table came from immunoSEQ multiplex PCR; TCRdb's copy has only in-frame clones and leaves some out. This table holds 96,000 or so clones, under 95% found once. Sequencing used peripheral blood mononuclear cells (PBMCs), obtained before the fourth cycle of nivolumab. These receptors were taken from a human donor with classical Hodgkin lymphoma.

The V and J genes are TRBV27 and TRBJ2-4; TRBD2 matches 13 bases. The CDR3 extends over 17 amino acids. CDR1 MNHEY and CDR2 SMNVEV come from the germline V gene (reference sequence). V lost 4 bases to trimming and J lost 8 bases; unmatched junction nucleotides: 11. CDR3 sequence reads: CASSSPTSGRAGDIQYF. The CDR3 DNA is TGTGCCAGCAGTTCCCCAACTAGCGGGAGGGCCGGAGACATTCAGTACTTC.

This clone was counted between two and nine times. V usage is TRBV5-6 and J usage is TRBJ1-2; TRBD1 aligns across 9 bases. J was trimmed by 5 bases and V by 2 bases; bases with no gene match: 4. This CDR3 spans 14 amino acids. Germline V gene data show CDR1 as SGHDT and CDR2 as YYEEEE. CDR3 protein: CASSLGQGTYGYTF. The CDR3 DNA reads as TGTGCCAGCAGCTTAGGACAGGGGACTTATGGCTACACCTTC.

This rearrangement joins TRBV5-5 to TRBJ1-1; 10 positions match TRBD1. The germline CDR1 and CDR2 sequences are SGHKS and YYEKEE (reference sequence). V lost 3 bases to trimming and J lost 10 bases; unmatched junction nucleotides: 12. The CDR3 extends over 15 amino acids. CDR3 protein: CASSWEPGQGILAFF. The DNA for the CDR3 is TGTGCCAGCAGCTGGGAACCGGGACAGGGGATATTAGCTTTCTTT. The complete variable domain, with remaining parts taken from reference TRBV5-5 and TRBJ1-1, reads DAGVTQSPTHLIKTRGQQVTLRCSPISGHKSVSWYQQVLGQGPQFIFQYYEKEERGRGNFPDRFSARQFPNYSSELNVNALLLGDSALYLCASSWEPGQGILAFFGQGTRLTVV.

Written as DNA, the CDR3 is TGTGCCAGCAGCCCTGGACAGCGCGAGCAGTTCTTC. Its protein product is CASSPGQREQFF. J is TRBJ2-1 and V is TRBV7-9, with a weak D call TRBD1 (6 bases). The germline CDR1 and CDR2 sequences are SEHNR and FQNEAQ (reference sequence). Trimming pared 5 bases from V and 10 bases from J, leaving 12 bases between. The CDR3 contains 12 residues.

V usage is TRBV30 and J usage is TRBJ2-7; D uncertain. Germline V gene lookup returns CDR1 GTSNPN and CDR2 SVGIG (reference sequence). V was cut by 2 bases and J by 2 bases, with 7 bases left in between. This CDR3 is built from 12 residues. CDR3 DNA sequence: TGTGCCTGGAGTCCCTCGCCCTACGAGCAGTACTTC. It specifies CAWSPSPYEQYF.

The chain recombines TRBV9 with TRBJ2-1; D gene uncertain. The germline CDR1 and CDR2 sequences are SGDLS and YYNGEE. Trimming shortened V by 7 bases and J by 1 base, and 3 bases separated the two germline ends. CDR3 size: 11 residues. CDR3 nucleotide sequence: TGTGCCAGCGGGTCCTACAATGAGCAGTTCTTC. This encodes CASGSYNEQFF.

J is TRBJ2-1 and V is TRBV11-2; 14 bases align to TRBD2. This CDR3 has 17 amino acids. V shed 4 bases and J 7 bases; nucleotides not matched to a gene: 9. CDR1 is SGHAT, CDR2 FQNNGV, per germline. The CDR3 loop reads CASSSRTSGRPGNEQFF. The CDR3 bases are TGTGCCAGCAGCTCTAGGACTAGCGGGAGGCCTGGGAATGAGCAGTTCTTC.

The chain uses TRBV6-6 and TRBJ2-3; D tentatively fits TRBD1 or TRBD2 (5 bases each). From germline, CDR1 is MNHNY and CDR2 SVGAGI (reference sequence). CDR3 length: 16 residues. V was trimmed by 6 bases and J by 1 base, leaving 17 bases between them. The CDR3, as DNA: TGTGCCAGCAGCTCCACTAGGGGCAGCCGCACAGATACGCAGTATTTT. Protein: CASSSTRGSRTDTQYF.

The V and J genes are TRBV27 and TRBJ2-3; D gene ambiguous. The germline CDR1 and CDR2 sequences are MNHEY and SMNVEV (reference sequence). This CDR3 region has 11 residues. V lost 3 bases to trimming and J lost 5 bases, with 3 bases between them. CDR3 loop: CASSFQDTQYF. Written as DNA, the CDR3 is TGTGCCAGCAGTTTCCAAGATACGCAGTATTTT.

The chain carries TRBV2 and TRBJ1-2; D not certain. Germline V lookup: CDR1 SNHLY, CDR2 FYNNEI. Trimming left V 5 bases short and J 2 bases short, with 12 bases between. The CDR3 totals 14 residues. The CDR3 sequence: CASSRELLNYGYTF. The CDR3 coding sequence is TGTGCCAGCAGTAGGGAACTCTTAAACTATGGCTACACCTTC.

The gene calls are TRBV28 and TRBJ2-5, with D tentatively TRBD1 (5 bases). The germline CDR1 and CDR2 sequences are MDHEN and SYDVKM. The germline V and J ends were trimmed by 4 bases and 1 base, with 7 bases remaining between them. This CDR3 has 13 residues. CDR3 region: CASSSDSQETQYF. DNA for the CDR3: TGTGCCAGCAGTTCAGACAGCCAAGAGACCCAGTACTTC.

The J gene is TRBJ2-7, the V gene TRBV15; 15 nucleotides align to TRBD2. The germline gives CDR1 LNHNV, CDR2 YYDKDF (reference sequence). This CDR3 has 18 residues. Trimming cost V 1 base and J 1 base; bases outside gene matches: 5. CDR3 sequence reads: CATSRVLGLAGGSYEQYF. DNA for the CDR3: TGTGCCACCAGCAGAGTTCTGGGACTAGCGGGAGGATCCTACGAGCAGTACTTC.

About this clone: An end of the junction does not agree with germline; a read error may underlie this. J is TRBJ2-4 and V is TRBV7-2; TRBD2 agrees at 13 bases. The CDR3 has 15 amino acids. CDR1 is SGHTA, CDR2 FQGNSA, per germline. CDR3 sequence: CASSLEPTSGRDLNF. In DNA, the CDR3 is TGTGCCAGCAGCTTAGAGCCCACTAGCGGGAGGGATCTGAACTTC.

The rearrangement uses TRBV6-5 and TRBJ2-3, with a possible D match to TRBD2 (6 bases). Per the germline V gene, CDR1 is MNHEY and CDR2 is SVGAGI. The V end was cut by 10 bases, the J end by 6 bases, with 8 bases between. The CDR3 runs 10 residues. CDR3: CATLADTQYF. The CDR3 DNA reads TGTGCCACCCTAGCGGATACGCAGTATTTT.

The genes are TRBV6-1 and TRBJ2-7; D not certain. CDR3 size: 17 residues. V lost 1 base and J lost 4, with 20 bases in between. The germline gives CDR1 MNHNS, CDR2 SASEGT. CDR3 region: CASSEGAGSLVGYEQYF. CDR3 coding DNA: TGTGCCAGCAGTGAAGGGGCCGGCTCCTTAGTGGGTTACGAGCAGTACTTC.

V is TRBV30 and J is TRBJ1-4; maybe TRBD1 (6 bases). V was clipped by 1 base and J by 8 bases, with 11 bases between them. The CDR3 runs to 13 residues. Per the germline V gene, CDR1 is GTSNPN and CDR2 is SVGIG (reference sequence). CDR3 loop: CAWSGQGNEKLFF. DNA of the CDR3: TGTGCCTGGAGTGGGCAGGGGAACGAAAAACTGTTTTTT.

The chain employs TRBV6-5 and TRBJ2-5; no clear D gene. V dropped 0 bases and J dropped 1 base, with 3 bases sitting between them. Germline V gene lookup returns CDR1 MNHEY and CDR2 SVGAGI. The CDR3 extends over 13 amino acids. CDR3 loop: CASSYSGQETQYF. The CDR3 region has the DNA TGTGCCAGCAGTTACTCGGGCCAAGAGACCCAGTACTTC.

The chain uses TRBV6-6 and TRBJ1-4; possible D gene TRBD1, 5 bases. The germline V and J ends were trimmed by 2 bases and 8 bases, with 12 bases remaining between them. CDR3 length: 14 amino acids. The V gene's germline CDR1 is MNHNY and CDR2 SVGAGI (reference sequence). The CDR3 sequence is CASSYLRGGEKLFF. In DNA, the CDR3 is TGTGCCAGCAGTTACCTGCGGGGGGGAGAAAAACTGTTTTTT.

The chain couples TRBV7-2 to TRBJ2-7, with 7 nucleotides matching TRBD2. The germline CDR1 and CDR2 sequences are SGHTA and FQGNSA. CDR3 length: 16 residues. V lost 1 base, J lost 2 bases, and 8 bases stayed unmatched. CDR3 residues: CASSLGSVGGPYEQYF. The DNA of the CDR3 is TGTGCCAGCAGCTTAGGTTCTGTGGGAGGGCCCTACGAGCAGTACTTC.

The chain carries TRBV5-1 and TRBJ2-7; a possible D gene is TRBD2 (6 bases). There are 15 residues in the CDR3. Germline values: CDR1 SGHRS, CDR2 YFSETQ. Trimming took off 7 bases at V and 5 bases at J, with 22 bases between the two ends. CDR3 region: CASWRGGERGDEQYF. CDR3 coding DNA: TGCGCCAGCTGGAGGGGCGGTGAACGCGGGGACGAGCAGTACTTC.

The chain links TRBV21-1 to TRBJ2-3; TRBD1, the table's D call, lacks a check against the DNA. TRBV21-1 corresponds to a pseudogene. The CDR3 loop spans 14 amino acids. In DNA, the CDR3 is TGTGCCAGCAGCAAGGGTACAGGGACAGATACGCAGTATTTT. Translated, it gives CASSKGTGTDTQYF.

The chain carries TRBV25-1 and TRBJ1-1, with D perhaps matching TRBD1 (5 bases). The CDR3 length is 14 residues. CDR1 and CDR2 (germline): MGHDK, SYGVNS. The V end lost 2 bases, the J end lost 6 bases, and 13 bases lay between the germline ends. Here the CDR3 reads CASSEVTGLPEAFF. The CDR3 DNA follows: TGTGCCAGCAGTGAAGTCACAGGCCTACCTGAAGCTTTCTTT.